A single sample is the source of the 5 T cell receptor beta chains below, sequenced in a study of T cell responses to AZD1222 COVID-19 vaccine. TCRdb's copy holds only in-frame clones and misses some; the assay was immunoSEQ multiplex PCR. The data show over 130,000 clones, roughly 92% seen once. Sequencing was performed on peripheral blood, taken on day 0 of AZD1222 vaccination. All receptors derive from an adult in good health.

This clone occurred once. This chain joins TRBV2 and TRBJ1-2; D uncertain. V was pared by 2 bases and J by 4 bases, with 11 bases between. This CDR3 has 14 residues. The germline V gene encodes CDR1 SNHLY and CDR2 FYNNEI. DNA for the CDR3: TGTGCCAGCAGTGAATGGGGTATGGGCTATGGCTACACCTTC. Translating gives CASSEWGMGYGYTF.

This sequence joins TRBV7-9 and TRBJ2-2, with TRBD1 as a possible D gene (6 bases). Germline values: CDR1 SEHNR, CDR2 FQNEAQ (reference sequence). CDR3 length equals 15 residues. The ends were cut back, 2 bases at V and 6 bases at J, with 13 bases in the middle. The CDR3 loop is CASSLLQGAPGELFF. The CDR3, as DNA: TGTGCCAGCAGCTTACTACAGGGTGCCCCCGGGGAGCTGTTTTTT.

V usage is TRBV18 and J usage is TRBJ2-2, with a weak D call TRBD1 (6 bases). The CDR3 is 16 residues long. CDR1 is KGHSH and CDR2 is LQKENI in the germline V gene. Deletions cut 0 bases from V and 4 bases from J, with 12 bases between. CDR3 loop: CASSPPRGTVTGELFF. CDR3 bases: TGTGCCAGCTCACCACCGAGGGGGACGGTCACCGGGGAGCTGTTTTTT.

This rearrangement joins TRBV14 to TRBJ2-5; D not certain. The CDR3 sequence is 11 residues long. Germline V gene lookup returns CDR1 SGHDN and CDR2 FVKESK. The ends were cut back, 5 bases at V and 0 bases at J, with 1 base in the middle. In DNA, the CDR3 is TGTGCCAGCAGCTACCAAGAGACCCAGTACTTC. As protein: CASSYQETQYF. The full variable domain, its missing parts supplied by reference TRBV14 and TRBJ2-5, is EAGVTQFPSHSVIEKGQTVTLRCDPISGHDNLYWYRRVMGKEIKFLLHFVKESKQDESGMPNNRFLAERTGGTYSTLKVQPAELEDSGVYFCASSYQETQYFGPGTRLLVL.

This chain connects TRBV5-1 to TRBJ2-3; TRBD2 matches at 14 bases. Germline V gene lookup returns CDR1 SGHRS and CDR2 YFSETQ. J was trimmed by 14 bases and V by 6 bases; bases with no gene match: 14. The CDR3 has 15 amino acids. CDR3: CASTPGTSGGLYPYF. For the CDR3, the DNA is TGCGCCAGCACCCCTGGGACTAGCGGGGGACTCTACCCGTATTTT.